This is a list of T cell receptor beta chains from one sample in a study of blood T cell repertoires in COVID-19. The method was immunoSEQ multiplex PCR; TCRdb's version includes in-frame clones alone and lacks a portion of them. Of about 310,000 clones listed, around 87% are singletons. The sequenced sample consisted of peripheral blood. The receptors originated from a woman aged 50 to 60 who had recovered from COVID-19. CDR3s include the opening cysteine and the closing phenylalanine or tryptophan. The D gene is left open where the match is weak.

j_call: TRBJ2-7
d_call: .
v_call: TRBV28
cdr3_aa: CASSKGGSYEQYF

j_call: TRBJ1-5
d_call: TRBD1
v_call: TRBV6-7
cdr3_aa: CASRTKDRGLNQPQHF

j_call: TRBJ1-1
d_call: .
v_call: TRBV10-2
cdr3_aa: CASRNRDKAFF

j_call: TRBJ1-5
d_call: .
v_call: TRBV28
cdr3_aa: CASSFRQGQYQPQHF

j_call: TRBJ2-7
d_call: .
v_call: TRBV7-2
cdr3_aa: CASSFVATYEQYF

j_call: TRBJ2-1
d_call: TRBD2
v_call: TRBV9
cdr3_aa: CASSLVAGGYLGSYNEQFF

j_call: TRBJ2-2
d_call: .
v_call: TRBV10-2
cdr3_aa: CASSDYGPGTGELFF

j_call: TRBJ2-7
d_call: .
v_call: TRBV25-1
cdr3_aa: CASSENSYEQYF

j_call: TRBJ1-6
d_call: TRBD1
v_call: TRBV4-1
cdr3_aa: CASSQAPGTDNNSPLHF

j_call: TRBJ2-4
d_call: .
v_call: TRBV30
cdr3_aa: CAWTPGGKNIQYF

j_call: TRBJ2-5
d_call: .
v_call: TRBV19
cdr3_aa: CASRGALETQYF

j_call: TRBJ2-7
d_call: TRBD1
v_call: TRBV14
cdr3_aa: CASVRDRGSEQYF

j_call: TRBJ2-1
d_call: TRBD1
v_call: TRBV7-2
cdr3_aa: CASSSRTGREQFF

j_call: TRBJ2-2
d_call: TRBD1
v_call: TRBV19
cdr3_aa: CASSITGTGGAGELFF

j_call: TRBJ2-1
d_call: .
v_call: TRBV30
cdr3_aa: CAWSVLTPSVQFF

j_call: TRBJ2-5
d_call: .
v_call: TRBV6-2/TRBV6-3
cdr3_aa: CASSYSIDRGQETQYF

j_call: TRBJ2-1
d_call: TRBD2
v_call: TRBV10-3
cdr3_aa: CATSSGTDNEQFF

j_call: TRBJ2-7
d_call: TRBD1
v_call: TRBV6-5
cdr3_aa: CASSSPDRDEQYF

j_call: TRBJ2-3
d_call: TRBD1
v_call: TRBV19
cdr3_aa: CASGDRVLTDTQYF

j_call: TRBJ2-3
d_call: .
v_call: TRBV20-1
cdr3_aa: CSAEGTDTQYF

j_call: TRBJ2-7
d_call: .
v_call: TRBV30
cdr3_aa: CAWSVRIAYEQYF

j_call: TRBJ2-1
d_call: .
v_call: TRBV27
cdr3_aa: CASTPGSGNNEQFF

j_call: TRBJ1-1
d_call: TRBD1
v_call: TRBV7-8
cdr3_aa: CASSWDRATEAFF

j_call: TRBJ2-7
d_call: .
v_call: TRBV5-4
cdr3_aa: CASSFGTNSYEQYF

j_call: TRBJ1-1
d_call: .
v_call: TRBV21-1
cdr3_aa: CASNRGQGAFF

j_call: TRBJ1-1
d_call: .
v_call: TRBV11-2
cdr3_aa: CASSPWEVSTEAFF

j_call: TRBJ1-2
d_call: TRBD1
v_call: TRBV5-4
cdr3_aa: CASSLDRVYGYTF

j_call: TRBJ1-1
d_call: TRBD1
v_call: TRBV30
cdr3_aa: CAWTLTGTANTEAFF

j_call: TRBJ2-5
d_call: TRBD1
v_call: TRBV6-5
cdr3_aa: CASSADRGVQETQYF

j_call: TRBJ2-2
d_call: .
v_call: TRBV4-1
cdr3_aa: CASSQVYHTGELFF

j_call: TRBJ2-7
d_call: .
v_call: TRBV2
cdr3_aa: CASKWEEAYEQYF

j_call: TRBJ2-1
d_call: .
v_call: TRBV30
cdr3_aa: CAWNGLYNEQFF

j_call: TRBJ1-5
d_call: TRBD1
v_call: TRBV6-5
cdr3_aa: CASSLTGRNQPQHF

j_call: TRBJ1-1
d_call: .
v_call: TRBV28
cdr3_aa: CASSLLGDGTEAFF

j_call: TRBJ2-2
d_call: TRBD2
v_call: TRBV3-1/TRBV3-2
cdr3_aa: CASSQDPLIAGGPGELFF

j_call: TRBJ1-5
d_call: TRBD1
v_call: TRBV28
cdr3_aa: CASSPGQGDKYQPQHF

j_call: TRBJ1-2
d_call: TRBD1
v_call: TRBV19
cdr3_aa: CASTPDRGSFNGYTF

j_call: TRBJ1-1
d_call: TRBD1
v_call: TRBV7-9
cdr3_aa: CASSSGQGTFF

j_call: TRBJ2-7
d_call: .
v_call: TRBV5-1
cdr3_aa: CASSVQGYEQYF

j_call: TRBJ1-1
d_call: .
v_call: TRBV10-2
cdr3_aa: CASRLGENTEAFF

j_call: TRBJ2-7
d_call: .
v_call: TRBV29-1
cdr3_aa: CSVDGQGTPEQYF

j_call: TRBJ2-3
d_call: TRBD2
v_call: TRBV28
cdr3_aa: CASSLMQRGGADTQYF

j_call: TRBJ2-1
d_call: .
v_call: TRBV28
cdr3_aa: CASRTAGSRDEQFF

j_call: TRBJ2-1
d_call: TRBD2
v_call: TRBV7-3
cdr3_aa: CASSPRGGGGVGDEQFF

j_call: TRBJ1-6
d_call: .
v_call: TRBV11-2
cdr3_aa: CASNGDGNSPLHF

j_call: TRBJ1-1
d_call: .
v_call: TRBV10-3
cdr3_aa: CAISLSGVHDGTEAFF

j_call: TRBJ1-1
d_call: .
v_call: TRBV18
cdr3_aa: CASSPPNADTEAFF

j_call: TRBJ2-7
d_call: .
v_call: TRBV6-2/TRBV6-3
cdr3_aa: CASSYTGPSYEQYF

j_call: TRBJ2-3
d_call: .
v_call: TRBV28
cdr3_aa: CASSLTGGTSTDTQYF

j_call: TRBJ2-2
d_call: .
v_call: TRBV18
cdr3_aa: CASSPDTGELFF

j_call: TRBJ2-2
d_call: TRBD1
v_call: TRBV5-4
cdr3_aa: CASSDDRGHTGELFF

j_call: TRBJ1-5
d_call: TRBD1
v_call: TRBV28
cdr3_aa: CASSLALGTGNQPQHF

j_call: TRBJ2-2
d_call: .
v_call: TRBV28
cdr3_aa: CASSPRGGGGTGELFF

j_call: TRBJ2-1
d_call: .
v_call: TRBV28
cdr3_aa: CASSATGSSYNEQFF

j_call: TRBJ1-6
d_call: .
v_call: TRBV28
cdr3_aa: CASSSTSYNSPLHF

j_call: TRBJ2-7
d_call: .
v_call: TRBV28
cdr3_aa: CASREQGGVDWEQYF

j_call: TRBJ1-3
d_call: .
v_call: TRBV7-2
cdr3_aa: CASSLGTWDTIYF

j_call: TRBJ2-1
d_call: .
v_call: TRBV6-5
cdr3_aa: CASSYGTGNEQFF

j_call: TRBJ2-7
d_call: TRBD2
v_call: TRBV19
cdr3_aa: CASSIKAGQTYEQYF